A single sample is the source of the 3 T cell receptor beta chains below, sequenced in a study of shared clonotypes between healthy human individuals. TCRdb's table, derived via immunoSEQ multiplex PCR, lists solely in-frame clones and lacks some. The repertoire holds about 2,500,000 clones, with approximately 90% as singletons. The sequenced sample was naive CD4+ T cells sorted from blood. Subset: CD45RA+ positively selected. The source is a man aged 18 to 29 in good health.

The V gene is TRBV7-2, the J gene TRBJ1-2; D is perhaps TRBD1 (5 bases). V shed 7 bases and J shed 1 base, with 19 bases lying between them. Looked up from germline, CDR1 is SGHTA and CDR2 is FQGNSA. This CDR3 region has 16 residues. CDR3 residues: CASTFERQSYNYGYTF. DNA for the CDR3: TGTGCCAGCACATTTGAACGACAGAGTTATAACTATGGCTACACCTTC. Using reference TRBV7-2 and TRBJ1-2 for the parts outside the CDR3, the full variable domain is GAGVSQSPSNKVTEKGKDVELRCDPISGHTALYWYRQSLGQGLEFLIYFQGNSAPDKSGLPSDRFSAERTGGSVSTLTIQRTQQEDSAVYLCASTFERQSYNYGYTFGSGTRLTVV.

The gene calls are TRBV19 and TRBJ1-1; D is ambiguous. V shed 3 bases and J shed 4 bases, with 12 bases lying between them. Germline assignment: CDR1 LNHDA and CDR2 SQIVND (reference sequence). This CDR3 is 14 amino acids long. The CDR3 nucleotides read TGTGCCAGTAGTATCCCCAGGTCAGGCACTGAAGCTTTCTTT. Translated, it gives CASSIPRSGTEAFF. The whole variable domain, filled in from reference TRBV19 and TRBJ1-1, reads DGGITQSPKYLFRKEGQNVTLSCEQNLNHDAMYWYRQDPGQGLRLIYYSQIVNDFQKGDIAEGYSVSREKKESFPLTVTSAQKNPTAFYLCASSIPRSGTEAFFGQGTRLTVV.

This clone was seen only once. The rearrangement uses TRBV4-3 and TRBJ1-2; tentatively, D is TRBD1 (6 bases). Looked up from germline, CDR1 is LGHNA and CDR2 is YSLEER. The CDR3 runs to 15 residues. With 0 bases removed from V and 5 bases from J, the gap between germline ends came to 13 bases. The DNA of the CDR3 is TGCGCCAGCAGCCAAGATCTCCAGGGGATATATGGCTACACCTTC. The encoded protein is CASSQDLQGIYGYTF.